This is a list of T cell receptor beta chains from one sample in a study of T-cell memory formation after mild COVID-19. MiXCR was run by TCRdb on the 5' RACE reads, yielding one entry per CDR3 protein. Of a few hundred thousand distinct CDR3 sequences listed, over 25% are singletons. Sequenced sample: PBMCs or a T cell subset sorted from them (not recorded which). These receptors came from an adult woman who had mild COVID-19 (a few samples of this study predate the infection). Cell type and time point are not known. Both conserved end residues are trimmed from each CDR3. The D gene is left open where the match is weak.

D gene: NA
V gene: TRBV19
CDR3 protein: ASSIDRNYGYT

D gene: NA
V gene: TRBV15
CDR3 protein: AIGSGNTGELF

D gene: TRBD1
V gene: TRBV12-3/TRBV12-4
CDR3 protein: ASGQGAGYT

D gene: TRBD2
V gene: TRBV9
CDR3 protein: ASSVGLAGAYNEQF

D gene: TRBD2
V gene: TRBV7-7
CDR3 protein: ASSRTSGRTDTQY

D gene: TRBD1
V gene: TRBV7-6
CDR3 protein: ASSQTGGKTEAF

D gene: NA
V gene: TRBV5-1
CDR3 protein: ASSLLTGSGELF

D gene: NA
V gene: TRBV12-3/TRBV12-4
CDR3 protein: ATTYSGASTGGYT

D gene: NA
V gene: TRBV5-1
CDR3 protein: ASSHGGVMNTEAF

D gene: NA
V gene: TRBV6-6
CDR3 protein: ASSRPTYEQY

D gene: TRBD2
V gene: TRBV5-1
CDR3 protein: ASSLGEGGDEQY

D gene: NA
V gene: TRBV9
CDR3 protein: ASSVTPSEGGPRTGELF

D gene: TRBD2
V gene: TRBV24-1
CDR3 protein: ATSDPRASGGNEQF

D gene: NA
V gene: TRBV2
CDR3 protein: ASSLNPQPPETQY

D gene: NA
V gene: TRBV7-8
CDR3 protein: ASSLVGYTGELF

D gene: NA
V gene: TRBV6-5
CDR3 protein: ASSYSSGGWSDGYT

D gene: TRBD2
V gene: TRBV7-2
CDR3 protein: ASSFPAGRDNEQF

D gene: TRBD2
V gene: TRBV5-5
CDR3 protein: ASSSPPAGEETQY

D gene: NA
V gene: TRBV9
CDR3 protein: ASSVEAYGDEQY

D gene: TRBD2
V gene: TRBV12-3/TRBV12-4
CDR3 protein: ASSWTSGGAGSQETQY

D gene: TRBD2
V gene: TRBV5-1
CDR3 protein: ASSLAVVAGGPSYNEQF

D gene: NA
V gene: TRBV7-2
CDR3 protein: ASSYTDAKNIQY

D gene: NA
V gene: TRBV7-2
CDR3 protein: ASSLATLYEQY

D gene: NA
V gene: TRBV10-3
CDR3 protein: AITVKTNTEAF

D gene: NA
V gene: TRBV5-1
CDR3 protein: ASREGSRTDTQY